These 19 T cell receptor beta chains were all obtained from the same sample, sequenced in a study of blood T cell repertoires in COVID-19. Assay: immunoSEQ multiplex PCR; the TCRdb copy retains only in-frame clones and omits some. Of about 280,000 clones in the sample, about nine tenths were seen once. Material for sequencing was PBMCs or T cells enriched from blood (not recorded which). Receptor source: a woman in her sixties or seventies who had recovered from COVID-19.

This sequence joins TRBV9 and TRBJ2-3; perhaps TRBD1 as D (6 bases). CDR1 is SGDLS, CDR2 YYNGEE, per germline. CDR3 length: 16 amino acids. V lost 3 bases and J 6 bases, leaving 20 bases between the germline ends. The DNA of the CDR3 is TGTGCCAGCAGCGGTACAGGGAATAGTGTTAGTGATACGCAGTATTTT. Translation: CASSGTGNSVSDTQYF.

The chain has TRBV19 and TRBJ1-1; 8 nucleotides agree with TRBD1. J lost 5 bases, V lost 8 bases, and 4 bases had no gene match. Germline lookup yields CDR1 LNHDA and CDR2 SQIVND (reference sequence). The CDR3 has 12 residues. The DNA for the CDR3 is TGTGCCAGTCGAGACAGGGGAACTGAAGCTTTCTTT. Translated, it gives CASRDRGTEAFF.

V and J are TRBV5-1 and TRBJ2-1; a weak D match, TRBD1 (5 bases). The CDR3 loop spans 14 amino acids. CDR1 SGHRS and CDR2 YFSETQ come from the germline V gene. V dropped 4 bases and J dropped 5 bases, with 13 bases sitting between them. The CDR3 protein is CASSTQTENNEQFF. CDR3 DNA: TGCGCCAGCAGCACTCAGACAGAAAACAATGAGCAGTTCTTC. Using reference TRBV5-1 and TRBJ2-1 for the parts outside the CDR3, the full variable domain is KAGVTQTPRYLIKTRGQQVTLSCSPISGHRSVSWYQQTPGQGLQFLFEYFSETQRNKGNFPGRFSGRQFSNSRSEMNVSTLELGDSALYLCASSTQTENNEQFFGPGTRLTVL.

The chain combines TRBV20-1 with TRBJ2-3; D perhaps matches TRBD1 (6 bases). CDR1 is DFQATT, CDR2 SNEGSKA, per germline (reference sequence). Between the trimmed V and J ends, which lost 6 bases and 5 bases, there was a span of 9 bases. The CDR3 contains 11 residues. The CDR3 DNA follows: TGCAGTGCCAGGGGTGGAGATACGCAGTATTTT. Its protein product is CSARGGDTQYF.

The rearrangement uses TRBV30 and TRBJ1-6; D gene uncertain. This CDR3 has 15 amino acids. Trimming removed 3 bases at V and 7 bases at J, with 16 bases between. The V gene's germline CDR1 is GTSNPN and CDR2 SVGIG (reference sequence). This CDR3 is CAWSAQSWRNSPLHF. The CDR3 DNA reads as TGTGCCTGGAGCGCGCAGTCGTGGAGGAATTCACCCCTCCACTTT.

V and J are TRBV28 and TRBJ1-5; the match to TRBD1 covers 7 bases. With V trimmed by 2 bases and J by 7 bases, 11 bases remained unmatched. CDR3 size: 16 residues. Germline values: CDR1 MDHEN, CDR2 SYDVKM. Here the CDR3 reads CASSLRGRGGGQPQHF. CDR3 nucleotide sequence: TGTGCCAGCAGTTTAAGGGGCAGAGGGGGCGGGCAGCCCCAGCATTTT.

The chain employs TRBV29-1 and TRBJ2-1, with D maybe TRBD2 (6 bases). From germline, CDR1 is SQVTM and CDR2 ANQGSEA. V dropped 7 bases and J dropped 0 bases, with 10 bases sitting between them. The CDR3 runs to 13 residues. CDR3 bases: TGCAGCGAAGGGACTTTCTCCTACAATGAGCAGTTCTTC. Its translation: CSEGTFSYNEQFF.

The chain has TRBV29-1 and TRBJ2-1, with 9 bases lining up with TRBD1. V trimming: 6 bases; J trimming: 2 bases; junction bases outside the gene matches: 5. CDR1 and CDR2 from the germline V gene are SQVTM and ANQGSEA. The CDR3 extends over 14 amino acids. The CDR3 is CSVTDRGAYNEQFF. As DNA, the CDR3 is TGCAGCGTCACCGACAGGGGGGCCTACAATGAGCAGTTCTTC.

This clone was seen only once. The J gene is TRBJ2-7, the V gene TRBV5-1, with a weak D call TRBD1 (6 bases). Germline values: CDR1 SGHRS, CDR2 YFSETQ. CDR3 length equals 16 residues. V was trimmed by 2 bases and J by 0 bases, leaving 15 bases between them. In nucleotides, the CDR3 is TGCGCCAGCAGCTTTCGACAGGTCCACTACTCCTACGAGCAGTACTTC. Its protein product is CASSFRQVHYSYEQYF.

CDR3 residues: CASRRVGDSYEQYF. CDR3 in DNA: TGTGCCAGTAGGCGTGTCGGAGATTCCTACGAGCAGTACTTC. The genes are TRBV19 and TRBJ2-7; D not resolved. The germline V gene has CDR1 LNHDA and CDR2 SQIVND (reference sequence). V shed 6 bases and J shed 1 base, with 13 bases lying between them. The CDR3 is made up of 14 amino acids.

This clone appeared a few times. The chain employs TRBV24-1 and TRBJ2-7; 7 bases agree with TRBD2. Unmatched junction bases numbered 8, after V lost 12 bases and J lost 4 bases. The V gene's germline CDR1 is KGHDR and CDR2 SFDVKD. The CDR3 is 12 amino acids. CDR3 sequence reads: CAASSGSYEQYF. The CDR3 nucleotides read TGTGCCGCCTCTAGCGGCTCGTACGAGCAGTACTTC.

This chain links TRBV5-1 with TRBJ1-1, with unresolved D. This CDR3 has 13 amino acids. Germline V gene sequence: CDR1 SGHRS, CDR2 YFSETQ. Trimming pared 4 bases from V and 6 bases from J, leaving 13 bases between. The CDR3 DNA sequence: TGCGCCAGCAGCCTAGCGGGATTGTCTGAAGCTTTCTTT. This encodes CASSLAGLSEAFF.

The rearrangement joins TRBV6-5 to TRBJ1-2; D remains unclear. V was cut by 6 bases and J by 5 bases, with 13 bases left in between. CDR1 and CDR2 (germline): MNHEY, SVGAGI. The CDR3 is made up of 13 amino acids. This chain's CDR3 is CASRPPGTYGYTF. DNA for the CDR3: TGTGCCAGCAGGCCCCCGGGAACGTATGGCTACACCTTC.

V usage is TRBV4-1 and J usage is TRBJ2-7; 9 positions agree with TRBD1. V was clipped by 4 bases and J by 0 bases; unmatched bases: 7. Looked up from germline, CDR1 is MGHRA and CDR2 is YSYEKL. The CDR3 has 16 amino acids. DNA for the CDR3: TGCGCCAGCAGCCCGGACGCGGGACAGGGCTCCTACGAGCAGTACTTC. Its translation is CASSPDAGQGSYEQYF.

This CDR3 reads CASKRGTSGGVGTGELFF. As DNA, the CDR3 is TGTGCCAGTAAAAGAGGGACTAGCGGGGGGGTTGGCACCGGGGAGCTGTTTTTT. The V and J genes are TRBV19 and TRBJ2-2, with 16 bases aligning to TRBD2. The CDR3 is 18 residues long. V lost 7 bases, J lost 4 bases, and 9 bases stayed unmatched. Per germline, CDR1 LNHDA and CDR2 SQIVND (reference sequence).

The V gene is TRBV7-2, the J gene TRBJ2-5, with TRBD2 identical over 11 bases. CDR1 and CDR2 (germline): SGHTA, FQGNSA. The CDR3 is 16 residues long. After removal of 1 base from V and 4 bases from J, the junction contained 5 bases not matched to a gene. DNA for the CDR3: TGTGCCAGCAGCTTAGGGCTAGCGGGGGGTTCAGAGACCCAGTACTTC. Translating it yields CASSLGLAGGSETQYF.

As concerns this clone: In the same sample, other DNA sequences code for this CDR3. CDR3 sequence reads: CASSLSQYGYTF. The DNA of the CDR3 is TGTGCCAGCAGTTTATCCCAGTATGGCTACACCTTC. The chain has TRBV28 and TRBJ1-2; D is unclear. Between the trimmed V and J ends, which lost 1 base and 5 bases, there was a span of 5 bases. CDR3 length: 12 amino acids. Germline lookup yields CDR1 MDHEN and CDR2 SYDVKM.

The V gene is TRBV6-2 or TRBV6-3, the J gene TRBJ2-3; 9 bases line up with TRBD2. The CDR3 has 18 residues. Germline loops: CDR1 MNHEY, CDR2 SVGEGT. The ends lost 0 bases at V and 7 bases at J; junction bases unmatched: 14. The CDR3 nucleotides are TGTGCCAGCAGTTACTCGATTCTGCGGGGGGGCCTTTTGAATACGCAGTATTTT. Translation gives CASSYSILRGGLLNTQYF.

This chain links TRBV5-1 with TRBJ2-7; 11 bases agree with TRBD1. This CDR3 contains 15 residues. V shed 3 bases, J shed 4 bases, and the junction held 6 bases outside the gene matches. Germline V gives CDR1 SGHRS, CDR2 YFSETQ. The CDR3 sequence is CASSSSGTGGYEQYF. Written as DNA, the CDR3 is TGCGCCAGCAGCTCGTCCGGGACAGGGGGGTACGAGCAGTACTTC.